This TCR beta chain derives from a study of molecular identifiers for immune sequencing clone quantification. Looked up from germline, CDR1 is LGHNA and CDR2 is YSLEER. V lost 0 bases and J lost 0, with 12 bases in between. The length of the CDR3 is 17 residues. Preparation of naive CD8 libraries involved roughly 20,000 to 1,000,000 sorted cells and 10%, 30% or 50% RNA. Via MiXCR, TCRdb re-called the PCR reads, giving one row per CDR3 protein. Among roughly 320,000 distinct CDR3 sequences listed, roughly a quarter were seen once. This receptor was identified in a human donor in good health. Some libraries in this study had Jurkat cell RNA spiked in. The sequencing input was naive CD8+ T cells from blood, with Jurkat cell RNA spiked in. Described subset: FACS-sorted CD8+CD4-CCR7+CD45RA+ naive T cells. The rearrangement uses TRBV4-3 and TRBJ1-5; D not resolved. As DNA, the CDR3 is TGCGCCAGCAGCCAAGATTTCGTACCTTCTAGCAATCAGCCCCAGCATTTT. This codes for CASSQDFVPSSNQPQHF.